The clone carrying this T cell receptor beta chain appeared a few times. Its target is unknown. This entry comes from a study of T cell repertoires in cytomegalovirus infection. At the level of the study: Alongside well-studied HLA-B-restricted CMV epitopes, recently identified HLA-C-restricted CMV epitopes were also used. Based on public TCR beta signatures, there were indications of CMV infection and of a matching HLA type.

One entry per CDR3 protein results from TCRdb running MiXCR on the reads. The sample carries about 830,000 distinct CDR3 sequences, less than 35% recorded once. Study-level results: The ex vivo response was dominated by HLA-C-restricted CMV-specific TCR beta clonotypes. Carriage of CMV together with the relevant HLA was identifiable through cumulative public TCR beta family frequency.

This specimen was cultured CD8+ T cells from PBMCs, taken from culture after CMV antigen stimulation. This receptor was obtained from a human donor in good health (CMV status not recorded). Some clones in this sample may be carry-over from other donors' samples.

The CDR3 sequence: CASSETSGANEQFF. CDR3 nucleotides: TGTGCCAGCAGCGAAACTAGCGGGGCTAATGAGCAGTTCTTC. The chain recombines TRBV14 with TRBJ2-1, with 10 bases fitting TRBD2. V dropped 5 bases and J dropped 7; count of bases not matched to a gene: 5. This CDR3 has 14 residues. The V gene's germline CDR1 is SGHDN and CDR2 FVKESK.